This TCR beta chain was found in a study of blood T cell repertoires in COVID-19. The overall study: COVID-19 samples from acute and convalescent phases originated in the United States, Italy and Spain. The cDNA or gDNA used as material had been derived from T cells, B-cell-depleted T cells, or PBMCs.

Clones were read by immunoSEQ multiplex PCR, and TCRdb kept only the in-frame ones, dropping some. The sample consists of 290,000 or so clones, approximately 90% of them appearing once. One Seattle source followed patients from active infection through their disease course. Germline lookup yields CDR1 SEHNR and CDR2 FQNEAQ (reference sequence). The V end was cut by 5 bases, the J end by 4 bases, with 29 bases between. The CDR3 has 19 amino acids. This chain connects TRBV7-9 to TRBJ1-2; D is possibly TRBD1 (6 bases). What was sequenced was peripheral blood. The source is a woman in her twenties or thirties with COVID-19, enrolled during active disease. This CDR3 is CASSPNRGRAMRGGYGYTF. CDR3 nucleotides: TGTGCCAGCAGCCCCAATCGAGGCAGGGCGATGAGAGGGGGCTATGGCTACACCTTC. Drawing the rest from reference TRBV7-9 and TRBJ1-2, the complete variable domain is DTGVSQNPRHKITKRGQNVTFRCDPISEHNRLYWYRQTLGQGPEFLTYFQNEAQLEKSRLLSDRFSAERPKGSFSTLEIQRTEQGDSAMYLCASSPNRGRAMRGGYGYTFGSGTRLTVV.